The 27 T cell receptor beta chains given below trace back to one sample, sequenced in a study of blood T cell repertoires in COVID-19. Measured with immunoSEQ multiplex PCR; TCRdb has only the in-frame clones, and not every one. The sample includes tens of thousands of clones, around three quarters of them seen just once. The material sequenced was peripheral blood. The receptors originated from a human donor in a cohort sampled during active COVID-19.

V usage is TRBV5-1 and J usage is TRBJ1-5, with D perhaps matching TRBD1 (5 bases). The CDR3 is 15 residues long. Per the germline V gene, CDR1 is SGHRS and CDR2 is YFSETQ. Trimming took 7 bases from V and 3 from J, leaving 17 bases between them. Here the CDR3 reads CASSPTGANNQPQHF. In nucleotides, the CDR3 is TGCGCCAGCTCTCCTACTGGGGCCAACAATCAGCCCCAGCATTTT.

In this sample, this clone turned up a few times. The chain combines TRBV6-5 with TRBJ2-7; D gene uncertain. Germline values: CDR1 MNHEY, CDR2 SVGAGI. CDR3 length equals 13 residues. Trimming stripped 0 bases from V and 5 bases from J, with 8 bases between. This chain's CDR3 is CASSYSPSNEQYF. The CDR3 DNA reads TGTGCCAGCAGTTACTCCCCTTCTAACGAGCAGTACTTC.

CDR3 bases: TGTGCCAGCAGCTTAGGACAGGCCGTGGGGCAGTACTTC. It encodes CASSLGQAVGQYF. V and J are TRBV11-2 and TRBJ2-7; D perhaps matches TRBD1 (6 bases). Germline V lookup: CDR1 SGHAT, CDR2 FQNNGV. Trimming stripped 1 base from V and 9 bases from J, with 13 bases between. CDR3 length equals 13 residues.

In this sample, this clone turned up a few times. This chain links TRBV5-1 with TRBJ2-1; the match to TRBD2 covers 7 bases. The CDR3 covers 16 residues. Germline V CDR1 and CDR2: SGHRS, YFSETQ. V was pared by 0 bases and J by 6 bases, with 9 bases of the junction left unmatched. CDR3 loop: CASSLEAGPPPNEQFF. In DNA, the CDR3 is TGCGCCAGCAGCTTGGAAGCGGGGCCTCCTCCCAATGAGCAGTTCTTC.

CDR3 bases: TGTGCCAGCACGAGCCTAGCGGGAAAAAACTCCTACAATGAGCAGTTCTTC. Its translation: CASTSLAGKNSYNEQFF. The chain joins TRBV28 to TRBJ2-1; 9 bases agree with TRBD2. Germline trimming cut 7 bases from V and 0 bases from J; bases unmatched to any gene: 10. CDR1 MDHEN and CDR2 SYDVKM come from the germline V gene. The CDR3 spans 17 residues.

The chain links TRBV7-2 to TRBJ1-2, with 8 bases fitting TRBD1. The trim removed 5 bases at V and 5 bases at J, leaving 4 bases unmatched. The germline gives CDR1 SGHTA, CDR2 FQGNSA. The CDR3 sequence is 13 residues long. The CDR3 loop is CASSPRQGYGYTF. The DNA of the CDR3 is TGTGCCAGCAGCCCTAGACAGGGGTATGGCTACACCTTC.

This clone turned up a few times. The gene calls are TRBV5-8 and TRBJ2-2; 13 bases agree with TRBD2. The CDR3 totals 16 residues. In germline, CDR1 is SGHTS, CDR2 YDEGEE. The trim removed 4 bases at V and 5 bases at J, leaving 5 bases unmatched. The CDR3 region is CASSLGTSGKTGELFF. The CDR3 DNA sequence: TGTGCCAGCAGCCTGGGGACTAGCGGGAAGACCGGGGAGCTGTTTTTT.

This chain uses TRBV3-1 (or the pseudogene TRBV3-2) with TRBJ1-2, with TRBD1 identical over 10 bases. The CDR3 loop spans 16 amino acids. Trimming at V came to 4 bases and at J to 8 bases, leaving 13 bases not matched to a gene. Germline V gene data show CDR1 as LGHDT and CDR2 as YNNKEL (reference sequence). CDR3: CASSPIPGQGSGGYTF. CDR3 DNA: TGTGCCAGCAGCCCTATTCCGGGACAGGGGTCGGGAGGCTACACCTTC.

In its sample, this clone was seen once. V and J are TRBV19 and TRBJ1-5, with D tentatively TRBD1 (5 bases). Germline CDR1 LNHDA, CDR2 SQIVND (reference sequence). This CDR3 is built from 13 residues. V dropped 8 bases and J dropped 0 bases, with 8 bases sitting between them. The CDR3 reads CASQGYSNQPQHF. The CDR3 DNA follows: TGTGCCAGTCAGGGCTATAGCAATCAGCCCCAGCATTTT.

The chain has TRBV28 and TRBJ1-5; possibly TRBD1 for D (6 bases). Trimming cost V 6 bases and J 4 bases, with 16 bases left between them. The CDR3 loop spans 15 amino acids. Germline V gives CDR1 MDHEN, CDR2 SYDVKM. The CDR3 sequence is CASSKTGYVNQPQHF. The CDR3 bases are TGTGCCAGCAGCAAAACAGGGTACGTAAATCAGCCCCAGCATTTT.

The chain employs TRBV30 and TRBJ1-5; 7 bases are a match to TRBD1. Germline V gives CDR1 GTSNPN, CDR2 SVGIG (reference sequence). Germline trimming cut 1 base from V and 5 bases from J; bases unmatched to any gene: 5. The length of the CDR3 is 14 residues. The CDR3 region has the DNA TGTGCCTGGAGTGGAGGGACAGAAGATCAGCCCCAGCATTTT. Translation gives CAWSGGTEDQPQHF.

Ten or more counts support this clone. The V gene is TRBV6-1, the J gene TRBJ2-1; no reliable D call. V dropped 3 bases and J dropped 0 bases, with 9 bases sitting between them. Germline CDR1 and CDR2: MNHNS and SASEGT. This CDR3 spans 15 amino acids. For the CDR3, the DNA is TGTGCCAGCAGTGAGGGCCTGAGCTCCTACAATGAGCAGTTCTTC. This codes for CASSEGLSSYNEQFF.

J is TRBJ1-4 and V is TRBV7-9; 10 nucleotides align to TRBD1. Germline trimming cut 5 bases from V and 3 bases from J; bases unmatched to any gene: 6. Germline V lookup: CDR1 SEHNR, CDR2 FQNEAQ (reference sequence). This CDR3 is 16 amino acids long. CDR3 nucleotide sequence: TGTGCCAGCAGCCCCGGGACAGGGGTTCCTAATGAAAAACTGTTTTTT. Its protein is CASSPGTGVPNEKLFF.

The J gene is TRBJ1-2, the V gene TRBV6-1; 7 bases match TRBD1. The J segment lost 2 bases and the V segment lost 8 bases, leaving 5 bases of the junction unmatched. The germline V gene encodes CDR1 MNHNS and CDR2 SASEGT. The CDR3 length is 13 residues. CDR3 nucleotides: TGTGCCAGCGGGGTACAGGGGAACTATGGCTACACCTTC. As protein: CASGVQGNYGYTF.

This clone was picked up one time. The chain has TRBV11-2 and TRBJ2-2, with 7 nucleotides matching TRBD2. Germline CDR1 SGHAT, CDR2 FQNNGV. V lost 6 bases to trimming and J lost 0 bases; unmatched junction nucleotides: 4. The CDR3 length is 15 residues. CDR3 in amino acids: CASRSSGTNTGELFF. The CDR3 DNA reads TGTGCCAGCAGGTCCAGCGGGACGAACACCGGGGAGCTGTTTTTT.

J is TRBJ1-6 and V is TRBV20-1; 7 nucleotides match TRBD1. J lost 7 bases, V lost 3 bases, and 9 bases had no gene match. Germline loops: CDR1 DFQATT, CDR2 SNEGSKA (reference sequence). CDR3 size: 15 residues. CDR3 loop: CSASEPGQLNSPLHF. The CDR3 DNA is TGCAGTGCTAGTGAACCGGGACAGCTCAATTCACCCCTCCACTTT.

This sequence joins TRBV7-9 and TRBJ2-7; possibly TRBD1 for D (5 bases). The CDR3 contains 14 residues. Trimming cost V 1 base and J 0 bases, with 7 bases left between them. CDR1 and CDR2 from the germline V gene are SEHNR and FQNEAQ (reference sequence). Written as DNA, the CDR3 is TGTGCCAGCAGCTTAGGACAGTCCTCCTACGAGCAGTACTTC. Residues: CASSLGQSSYEQYF.

This clone was seen a few times. The chain uses TRBV28 and TRBJ2-3; possible D gene TRBD2, 6 bases. CDR1 is MDHEN, CDR2 SYDVKM, per germline. The CDR3 is made up of 13 amino acids. V was clipped by 5 bases and J by 4 bases, with 10 bases between them. In DNA form, the CDR3 reads TGTGCCAGCAGTCGACTAGAGGCAGATACGCAGTATTTT. This codes for CASSRLEADTQYF.

The V and J genes are TRBV23-1 and TRBJ2-1; 9 bases align to TRBD1. TRBV23-1 falls under the ORF class, with uncertain function. V gave up 4 bases and J gave up 10 bases; unmatched junction bases: 5. The CDR3 is 13 amino acids. The CDR3 coding sequence is TGCGCCAGCAGTCCAGACAGGGGGGGCGAGCAGTTCTTC. Protein: CASSPDRGGEQFF.

V is TRBV28 and J is TRBJ2-3, with 7 bases identical to TRBD2. V shed 3 bases, J shed 4 bases, and the junction held 13 bases outside the gene matches. From germline, CDR1 is MDHEN and CDR2 SYDVKM. This CDR3 has 17 amino acids. CDR3 nucleotide sequence: TGTGCCAGCAGTTTTTCGCGGCTAGCGGAGTTCTCAGATACGCAGTATTTT. It is translated as CASSFSRLAEFSDTQYF.

This chain connects TRBV29-1 to TRBJ2-7; 8 nucleotides agree with TRBD1. The V segment lost 4 bases and the J segment 5 bases; nucleotides outside the gene matches: 13. This CDR3 comprises 15 residues. The germline V gene has CDR1 SQVTM and CDR2 ANQGSEA. CDR3 loop: CSVVATGDPGDEQYF. In nucleotides, the CDR3 is TGCAGCGTTGTCGCGACAGGGGATCCTGGGGACGAGCAGTACTTC.

V is TRBV5-1 and J is TRBJ2-1, with 10 positions matching TRBD2. Germline trimming cut 4 bases from V and 3 bases from J; bases unmatched to any gene: 4. The CDR3 covers 15 residues. The germline V gene encodes CDR1 SGHRS and CDR2 YFSETQ. Here the CDR3 reads CASSETSGVYNEQFF. The CDR3 nucleotides read TGCGCCAGCAGCGAAACTAGCGGGGTCTACAATGAGCAGTTCTTC. The variable domain in full, completed from reference TRBV5-1 and TRBJ2-1, reads KAGVTQTPRYLIKTRGQQVTLSCSPISGHRSVSWYQQTPGQGLQFLFEYFSETQRNKGNFPGRFSGRQFSNSRSEMNVSTLELGDSALYLCASSETSGVYNEQFFGPGTRLTVL.

CDR3 region: CASFLSGRQETQYF. In DNA, the CDR3 is TGTGCCAGCTTTCTTAGCGGGAGACAAGAGACCCAGTACTTC. The V gene is TRBV21-1, the J gene TRBJ2-5; the tabulated D call, TRBD2, remains unverified against the DNA. TRBV21-1 is deemed a pseudogene. The CDR3 extends over 14 amino acids.

This chain joins TRBV6-2 or TRBV6-3 and TRBJ1-2, with D tentatively TRBD1 (6 bases). Germline V gene data show CDR1 as MNHEY and CDR2 as SVGEGT. The ends were cut back, 2 bases at V and 7 bases at J, with 17 bases in the middle. The CDR3 is 15 residues long. The DNA of the CDR3 is TGTGCCAGCAGTTACCCCGCGGACAGAGGGGGTGGCTACACCTTC. Translation: CASSYPADRGGGYTF.

The chain employs TRBV10-3 and TRBJ2-5; D may be TRBD2 (5 bases). The CDR3 runs 17 residues. CDR1 is ENHRY, CDR2 SYGVKD, per germline. The V end lost 0 bases, the J end lost 1 base, and 15 bases lay between the germline ends. The DNA of the CDR3 is TGTGCCATCAGTGAGTCGCAAGCGGAGAGGCTCCAAGAGACCCAGTACTTC. Protein: CAISESQAERLQETQYF.

This sequence joins TRBV27 and TRBJ2-7; D may be TRBD1 (5 bases). CDR1 is MNHEY and CDR2 is SMNVEV in the germline V gene (reference sequence). V dropped 6 bases and J dropped 3 bases, with 21 bases sitting between them. The length of the CDR3 is 16 residues. CDR3 in DNA: TGTGCCAGCAGAGCCTTATTGGGGCAGGTACGCTACGAGCAGTACTTC. Its protein product is CASRALLGQVRYEQYF.

V gene TRBV9 combines with J gene TRBJ1-6, with D tentatively TRBD1 (6 bases). CDR3 length: 15 amino acids. The V gene lost 0 bases and the J gene lost 7 bases, with 11 bases spanning the gap. Germline lookup yields CDR1 SGDLS and CDR2 YYNGEE. The CDR3 region has the DNA TGTGCCAGCAGCGTAGGTCAGGGGATGAATTCACCCCTCCACTTT. It encodes CASSVGQGMNSPLHF.